The text below deals with one TCR beta chain. As yet, its antigen is unknown. The sample comes from a study of glioma-infiltrating T cells after dendritic cell vaccination. None of the glioblastoma patients had an isocitrate dehydrogenase mutation. The immunoSEQ assay amplified TCRB CDR3 from up to 2 ug DNA. The primer mix had 60 V beta and 13 J beta primers. Assay: immunoSEQ multiplex PCR; the TCRdb copy retains only in-frame clones and omits some. The profile covers about 30,000 clones, with over 90% appearing a single time and under 2.5% taken by the ten largest. Findings and limits, study-wide: Few patients contributed both blood and tumor specimens.

CDR1 and CDR2 from the germline V gene are MNHEY and SMNVEV (reference sequence). The CDR3 has 17 amino acids. V was shortened by 3 bases and J by 0 bases, with 12 bases between the two germline ends. This clonotype was obtained from a human donor with glioblastoma. The chain is built from TRBV27 and TRBJ2-6; no clear D gene. Source: blood, taken before dendritic cell vaccination. CDR3 loop: CASSFRSTSSGANVLTF. CDR3 DNA sequence: TGTGCCAGCAGTTTCCGCTCAACGAGCTCTGGGGCCAACGTCCTGACTTTC.